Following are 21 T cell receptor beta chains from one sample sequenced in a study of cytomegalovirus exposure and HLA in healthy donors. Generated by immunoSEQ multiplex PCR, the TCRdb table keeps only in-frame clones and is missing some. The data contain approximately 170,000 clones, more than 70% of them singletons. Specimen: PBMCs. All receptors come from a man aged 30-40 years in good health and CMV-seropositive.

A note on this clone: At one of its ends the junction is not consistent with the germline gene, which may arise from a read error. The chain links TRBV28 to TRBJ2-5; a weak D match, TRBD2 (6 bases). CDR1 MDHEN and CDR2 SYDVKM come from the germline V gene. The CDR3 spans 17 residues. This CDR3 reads CATTRNYWGGPGEAQYF. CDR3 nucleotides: TGTGCTACCACCCGCAACTATTGGGGAGGCCCGGGAGAGGCCCAGTACTTC.

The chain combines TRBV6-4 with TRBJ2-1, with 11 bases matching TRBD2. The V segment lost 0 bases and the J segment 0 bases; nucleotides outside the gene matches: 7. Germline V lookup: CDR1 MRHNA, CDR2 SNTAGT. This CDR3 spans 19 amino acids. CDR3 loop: CASSDSHGTSGYSYNEQFF. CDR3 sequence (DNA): TGTGCCAGCAGTGACTCTCACGGGACTAGCGGATACTCCTACAATGAGCAGTTCTTC.

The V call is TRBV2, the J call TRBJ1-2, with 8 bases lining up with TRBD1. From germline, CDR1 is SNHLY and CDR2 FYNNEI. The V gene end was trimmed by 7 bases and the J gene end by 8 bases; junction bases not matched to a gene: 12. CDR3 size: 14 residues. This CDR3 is CASTRTGNESGYTF. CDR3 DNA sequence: TGTGCCAGCACTAGGACAGGGAACGAGTCGGGCTACACCTTC.

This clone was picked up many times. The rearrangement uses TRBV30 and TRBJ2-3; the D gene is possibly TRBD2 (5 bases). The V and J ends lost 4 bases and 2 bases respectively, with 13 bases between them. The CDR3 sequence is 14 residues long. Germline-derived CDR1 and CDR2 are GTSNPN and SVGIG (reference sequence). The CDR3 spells CAWNRGRDTDTQYF. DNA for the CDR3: TGTGCCTGGAATAGAGGGCGCGACACAGATACGCAGTATTTT.

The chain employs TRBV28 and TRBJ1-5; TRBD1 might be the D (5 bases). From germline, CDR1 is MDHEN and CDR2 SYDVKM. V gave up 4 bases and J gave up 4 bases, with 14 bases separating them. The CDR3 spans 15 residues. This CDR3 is CASSSPQGGNQPQHF. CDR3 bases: TGTGCCAGCAGTTCCCCTCAGGGAGGTAATCAGCCCCAGCATTTT. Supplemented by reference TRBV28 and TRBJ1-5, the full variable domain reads DVKVTQSSRYLVKRTGEKVFLECVQDMDHENMFWYRQDPGLGLRLIYFSYDVKMKEKGDIPEGYSVSREKKERFSLILESASTNQTSMYLCASSSPQGGNQPQHFGDGTRLSIL.

In DNA, the CDR3 is TGTGCCAGCCGCGGGACTTTCAAGGGCATTCAGTACTTC. Residues: CASRGTFKGIQYF. This rearrangement joins TRBV2 to TRBJ2-4; perhaps TRBD2 as D (6 bases). The length of the CDR3 is 13 residues. Germline values: CDR1 SNHLY, CDR2 FYNNEI. V gave up 8 bases and J gave up 9 bases, with 17 bases separating them.

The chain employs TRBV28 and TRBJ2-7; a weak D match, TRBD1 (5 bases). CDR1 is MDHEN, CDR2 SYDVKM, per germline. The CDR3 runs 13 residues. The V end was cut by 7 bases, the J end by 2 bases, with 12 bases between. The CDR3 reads CASISDNPYEQYF. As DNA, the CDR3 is TGTGCCAGCATATCGGACAACCCCTACGAGCAGTACTTC.

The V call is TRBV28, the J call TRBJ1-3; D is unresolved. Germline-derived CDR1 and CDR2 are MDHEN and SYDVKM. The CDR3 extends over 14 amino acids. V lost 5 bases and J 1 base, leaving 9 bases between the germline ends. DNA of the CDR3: TGTGCCAGCAGTCGAGCGGGGTCTGGAAACACCATATATTTT. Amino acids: CASSRAGSGNTIYF.

The DNA of the CDR3 is TGTGCCACCAGCAGAGATCCCACGGGGACAGATACGCAGTATTTT. This gives the protein CATSRDPTGTDTQYF. The chain carries TRBV15 and TRBJ2-3; tentatively, D is TRBD2 (5 bases). Germline values: CDR1 LNHNV, CDR2 YYDKDF (reference sequence). The CDR3 length is 15 residues. The V end lost 0 bases, the J end lost 3 bases, and 10 bases lay between the germline ends.

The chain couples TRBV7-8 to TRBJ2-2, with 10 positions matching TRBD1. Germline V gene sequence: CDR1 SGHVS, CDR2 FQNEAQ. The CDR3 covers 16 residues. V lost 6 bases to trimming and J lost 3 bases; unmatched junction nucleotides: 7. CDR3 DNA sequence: TGTGCCAGCAGTCCCGACAGGGGGCTGGACACCGGGGAGCTGTTTTTT. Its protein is CASSPDRGLDTGELFF.

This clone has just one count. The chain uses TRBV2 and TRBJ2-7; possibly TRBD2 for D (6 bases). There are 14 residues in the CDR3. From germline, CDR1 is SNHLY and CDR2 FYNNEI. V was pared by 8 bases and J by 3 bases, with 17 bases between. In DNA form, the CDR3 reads TGTGCCAGCTCAGCGGGTCCCACCCTCTACGAGCAGTACTTC. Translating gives CASSAGPTLYEQYF.

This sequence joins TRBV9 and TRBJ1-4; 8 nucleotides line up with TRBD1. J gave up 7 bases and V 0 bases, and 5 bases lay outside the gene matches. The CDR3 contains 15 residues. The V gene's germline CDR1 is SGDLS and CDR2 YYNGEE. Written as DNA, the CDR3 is TGTGCCAGCAGCGTAGGGACAGGGTTGGGTGAAAAACTGTTTTTT. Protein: CASSVGTGLGEKLFF.

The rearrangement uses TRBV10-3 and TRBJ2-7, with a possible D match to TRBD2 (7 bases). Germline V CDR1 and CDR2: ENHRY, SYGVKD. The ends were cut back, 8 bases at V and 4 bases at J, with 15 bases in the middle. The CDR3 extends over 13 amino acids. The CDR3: CAIGGGPIYEQYF. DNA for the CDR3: TGTGCCATCGGGGGGGGGCCGATTTACGAGCAGTACTTC.

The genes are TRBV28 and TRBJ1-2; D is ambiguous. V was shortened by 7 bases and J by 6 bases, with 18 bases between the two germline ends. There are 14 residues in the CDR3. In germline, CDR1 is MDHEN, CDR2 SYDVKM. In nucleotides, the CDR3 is TGTGCCAGCACCCTAAACGGCGGCATGGATGGCTACACCTTC. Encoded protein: CASTLNGGMDGYTF.

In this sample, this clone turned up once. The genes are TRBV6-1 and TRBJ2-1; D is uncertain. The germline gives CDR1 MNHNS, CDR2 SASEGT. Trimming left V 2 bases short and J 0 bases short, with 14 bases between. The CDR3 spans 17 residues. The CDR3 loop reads CASSEYRLQSSYNEQFF. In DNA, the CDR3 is TGTGCCAGCAGTGAATATAGACTCCAAAGCTCCTACAATGAGCAGTTCTTC.

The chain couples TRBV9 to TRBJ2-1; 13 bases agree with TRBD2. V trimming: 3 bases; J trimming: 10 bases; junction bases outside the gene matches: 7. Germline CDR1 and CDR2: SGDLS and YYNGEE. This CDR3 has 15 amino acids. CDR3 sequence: CASSAWTSGSREQFF. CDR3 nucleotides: TGTGCCAGCAGCGCTTGGACTAGCGGGAGCAGAGAGCAGTTCTTC.

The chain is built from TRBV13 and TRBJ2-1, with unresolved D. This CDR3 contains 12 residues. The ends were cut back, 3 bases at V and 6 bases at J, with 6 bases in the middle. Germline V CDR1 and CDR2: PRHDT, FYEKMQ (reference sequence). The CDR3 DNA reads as TGTGCCAGCAGCTTGGGCCCCAATGAGCAGTTCTTC. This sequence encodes CASSLGPNEQFF.

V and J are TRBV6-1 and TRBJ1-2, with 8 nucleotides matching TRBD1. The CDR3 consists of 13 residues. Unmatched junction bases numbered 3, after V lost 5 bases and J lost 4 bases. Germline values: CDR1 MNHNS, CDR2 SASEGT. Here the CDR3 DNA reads TGTGCCAGCAGTACCACAGGGGGCTATGGCTACACCTTC. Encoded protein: CASSTTGGYGYTF.

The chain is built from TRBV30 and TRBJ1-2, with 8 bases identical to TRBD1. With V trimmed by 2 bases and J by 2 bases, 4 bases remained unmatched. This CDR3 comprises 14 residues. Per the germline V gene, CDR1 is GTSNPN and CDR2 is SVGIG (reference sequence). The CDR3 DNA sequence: TGTGCCTGGAGTCTCGGGACAGGCAACTATGGCTACACCTTC. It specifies CAWSLGTGNYGYTF. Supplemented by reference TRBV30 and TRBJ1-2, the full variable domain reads SQTIHQWPATLVQPVGSPLSLECTVEGTSNPNLYWYRQAAGRGLQLLFYSVGIGQISSEVPQNLSASRPQDRQFILSSKKLLLSDSGFYLCAWSLGTGNYGYTFGSGTRLTVV.

For the CDR3, the DNA is TGTGCCAGCAGCTTAGACAGGACAGGGGTCTACGAGCAGTACTTC. Translation gives CASSLDRTGVYEQYF. V and J are TRBV7-2 and TRBJ2-7; 9 bases map to TRBD1. The trim removed 1 base at V and 3 bases at J, leaving 4 bases unmatched. Germline V gene sequence: CDR1 SGHTA, CDR2 FQGNSA. The CDR3 spans 15 residues.

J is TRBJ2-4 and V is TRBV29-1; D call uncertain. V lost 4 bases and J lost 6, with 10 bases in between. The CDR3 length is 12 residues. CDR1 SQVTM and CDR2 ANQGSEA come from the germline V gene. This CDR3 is CSVVVARNIQYF. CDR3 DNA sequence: TGCAGCGTTGTGGTAGCTCGAAACATTCAGTACTTC.